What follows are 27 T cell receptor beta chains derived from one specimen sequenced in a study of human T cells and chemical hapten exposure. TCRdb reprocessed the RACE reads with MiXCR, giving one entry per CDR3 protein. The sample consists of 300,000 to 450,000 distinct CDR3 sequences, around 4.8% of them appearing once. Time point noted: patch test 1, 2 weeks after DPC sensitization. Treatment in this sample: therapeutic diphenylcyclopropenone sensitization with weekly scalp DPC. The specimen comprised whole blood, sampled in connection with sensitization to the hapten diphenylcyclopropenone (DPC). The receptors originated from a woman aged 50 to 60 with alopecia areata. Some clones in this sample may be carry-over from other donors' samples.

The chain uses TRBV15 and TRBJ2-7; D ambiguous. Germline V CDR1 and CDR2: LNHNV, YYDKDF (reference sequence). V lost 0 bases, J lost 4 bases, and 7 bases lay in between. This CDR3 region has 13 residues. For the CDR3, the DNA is TGTGCCACCAGCAGAGATTTGGGGTACGAGCAGTACTTC. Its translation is CATSRDLGYEQYF.

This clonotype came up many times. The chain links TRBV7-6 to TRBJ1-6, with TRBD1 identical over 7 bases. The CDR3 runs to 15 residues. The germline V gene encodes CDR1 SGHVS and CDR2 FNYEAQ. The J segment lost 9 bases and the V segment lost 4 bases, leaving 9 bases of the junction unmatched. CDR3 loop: CASSSTGELISPLHF. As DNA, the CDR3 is TGTGCCAGCAGCTCAACAGGGGAATTAATTTCACCCCTCCACTTT.

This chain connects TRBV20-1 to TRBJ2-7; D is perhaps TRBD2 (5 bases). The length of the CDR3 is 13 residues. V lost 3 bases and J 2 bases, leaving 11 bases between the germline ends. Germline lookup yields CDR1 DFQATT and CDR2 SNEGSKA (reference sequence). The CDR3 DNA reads TGCAGTGCTAGGGACGGGAAGGCCTACGAGCAGTACTTC. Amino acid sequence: CSARDGKAYEQYF.

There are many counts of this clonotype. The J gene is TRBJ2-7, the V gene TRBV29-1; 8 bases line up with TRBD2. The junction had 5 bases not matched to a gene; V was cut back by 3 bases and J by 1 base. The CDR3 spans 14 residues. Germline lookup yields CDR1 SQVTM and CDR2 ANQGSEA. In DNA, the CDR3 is TGCAGCGTTGAGGGACGGGGGGGTTCCTACGAGCAGTACTTC. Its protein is CSVEGRGGSYEQYF.

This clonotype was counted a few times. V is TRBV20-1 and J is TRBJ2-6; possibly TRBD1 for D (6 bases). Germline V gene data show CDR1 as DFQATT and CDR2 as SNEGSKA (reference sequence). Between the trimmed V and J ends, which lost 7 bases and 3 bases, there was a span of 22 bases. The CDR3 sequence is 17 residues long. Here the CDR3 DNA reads TGCAGTGTCACCCGGGACACAGCCCCCCTTGGGGCCAACGTCCTGACTTTC. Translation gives CSVTRDTAPLGANVLTF.

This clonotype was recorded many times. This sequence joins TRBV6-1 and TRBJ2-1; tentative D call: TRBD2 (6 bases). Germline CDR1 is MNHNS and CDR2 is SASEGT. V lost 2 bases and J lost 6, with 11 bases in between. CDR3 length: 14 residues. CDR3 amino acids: CASSETVGGNEQFF. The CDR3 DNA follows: TGTGCCAGCAGTGAAACTGTGGGGGGCAATGAGCAGTTCTTC.

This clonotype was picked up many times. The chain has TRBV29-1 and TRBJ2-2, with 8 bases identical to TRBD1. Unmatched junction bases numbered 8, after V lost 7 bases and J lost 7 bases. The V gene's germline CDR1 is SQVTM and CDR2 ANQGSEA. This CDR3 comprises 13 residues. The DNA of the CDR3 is TGCAGCGCATCGACAGGGGTCGGCGGGGAGCTGTTTTTT. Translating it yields CSASTGVGGELFF.

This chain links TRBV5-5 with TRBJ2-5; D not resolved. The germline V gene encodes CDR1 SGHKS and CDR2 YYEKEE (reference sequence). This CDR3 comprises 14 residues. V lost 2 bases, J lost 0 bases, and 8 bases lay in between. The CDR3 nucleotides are TGTGCCAGCAGCTTTAGTCTGTACCAAGAGACCCAGTACTTC. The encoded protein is CASSFSLYQETQYF.

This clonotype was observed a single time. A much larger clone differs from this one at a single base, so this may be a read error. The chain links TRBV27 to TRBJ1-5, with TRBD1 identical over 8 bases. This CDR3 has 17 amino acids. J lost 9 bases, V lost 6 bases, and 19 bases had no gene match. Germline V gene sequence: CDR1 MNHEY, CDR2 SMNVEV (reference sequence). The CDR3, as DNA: TGTGCCAGCAGCCTTGCAGGGGGCCGGGGATCACGCGCGCCCCAGCATTTT. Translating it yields CASSLAGGRGSRAPQHF.

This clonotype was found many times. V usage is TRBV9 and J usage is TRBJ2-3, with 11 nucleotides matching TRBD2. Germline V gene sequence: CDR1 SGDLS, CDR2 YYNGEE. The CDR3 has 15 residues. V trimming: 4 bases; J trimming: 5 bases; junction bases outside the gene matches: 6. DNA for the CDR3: TGTGCCAGCAGCACCGCCGGGACTAGCGGAGATACGCAGTATTTT. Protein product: CASSTAGTSGDTQYF.

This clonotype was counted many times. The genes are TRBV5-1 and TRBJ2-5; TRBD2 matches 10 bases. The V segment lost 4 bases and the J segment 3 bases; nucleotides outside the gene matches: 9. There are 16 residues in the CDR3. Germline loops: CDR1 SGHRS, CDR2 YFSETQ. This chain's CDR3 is CASSIGSAGGKETQYF. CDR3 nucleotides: TGCGCCAGCAGCATCGGATCAGCGGGGGGGAAAGAGACCCAGTACTTC.

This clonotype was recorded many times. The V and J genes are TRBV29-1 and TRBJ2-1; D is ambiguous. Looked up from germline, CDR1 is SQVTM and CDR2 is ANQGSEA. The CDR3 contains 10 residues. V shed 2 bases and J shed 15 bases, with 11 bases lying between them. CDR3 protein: CSVETVIRFF. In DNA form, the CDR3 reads TGCAGCGTTGAAACGGTCATCCGGTTCTTC.

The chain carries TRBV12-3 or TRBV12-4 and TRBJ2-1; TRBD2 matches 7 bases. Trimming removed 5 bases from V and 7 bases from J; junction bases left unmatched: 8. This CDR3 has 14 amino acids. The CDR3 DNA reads TGTGCCAGCAGTACGGACGGGGGGAGGAATGAGCAGTTCTTC. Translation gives CASSTDGGRNEQFF.

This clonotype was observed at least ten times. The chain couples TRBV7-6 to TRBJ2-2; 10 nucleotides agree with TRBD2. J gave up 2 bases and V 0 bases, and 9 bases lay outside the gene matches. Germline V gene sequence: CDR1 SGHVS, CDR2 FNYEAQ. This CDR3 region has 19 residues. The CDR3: CASSLAPSGGPANTGELFF. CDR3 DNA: TGTGCCAGCAGCTTAGCCCCTAGCGGGGGCCCCGCTAACACCGGGGAGCTGTTTTTT.

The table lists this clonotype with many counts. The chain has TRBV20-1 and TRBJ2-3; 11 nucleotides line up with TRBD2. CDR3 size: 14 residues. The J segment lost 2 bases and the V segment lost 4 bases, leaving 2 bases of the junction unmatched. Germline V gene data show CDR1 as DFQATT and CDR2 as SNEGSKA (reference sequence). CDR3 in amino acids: CSATLAGVTDTQYF. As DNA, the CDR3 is TGCAGTGCTACACTAGCGGGGGTCACAGATACGCAGTATTTT.

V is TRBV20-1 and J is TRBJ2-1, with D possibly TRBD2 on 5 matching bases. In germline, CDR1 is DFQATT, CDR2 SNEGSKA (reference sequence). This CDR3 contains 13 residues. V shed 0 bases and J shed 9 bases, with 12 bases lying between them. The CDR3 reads CSARDLGESEQFF. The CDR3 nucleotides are TGCAGTGCTAGAGATCTCGGGGAATCTGAGCAGTTCTTC.

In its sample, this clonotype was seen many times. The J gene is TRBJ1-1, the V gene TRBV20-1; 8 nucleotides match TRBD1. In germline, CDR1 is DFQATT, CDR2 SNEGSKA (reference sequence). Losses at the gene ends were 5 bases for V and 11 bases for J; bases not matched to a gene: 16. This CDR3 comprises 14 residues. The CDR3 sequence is CSALGTGGALGAFF. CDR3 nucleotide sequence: TGCAGTGCTTTGGGGACAGGAGGGGCCCTTGGGGCTTTCTTT.

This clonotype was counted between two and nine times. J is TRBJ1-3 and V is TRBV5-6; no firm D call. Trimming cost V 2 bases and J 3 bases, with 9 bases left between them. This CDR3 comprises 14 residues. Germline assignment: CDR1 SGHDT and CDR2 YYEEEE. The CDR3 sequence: CASSLRTVGNTIYF. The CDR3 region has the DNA TGTGCCAGCAGCTTACGGACGGTTGGAAACACCATATATTTT.

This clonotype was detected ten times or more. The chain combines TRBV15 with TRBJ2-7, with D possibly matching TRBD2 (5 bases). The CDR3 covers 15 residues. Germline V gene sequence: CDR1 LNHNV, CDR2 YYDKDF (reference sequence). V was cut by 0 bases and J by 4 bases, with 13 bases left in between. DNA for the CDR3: TGTGCCACCAGCAGAGAATTGGCGGGTTTATACGAGCAGTACTTC. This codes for CATSRELAGLYEQYF.

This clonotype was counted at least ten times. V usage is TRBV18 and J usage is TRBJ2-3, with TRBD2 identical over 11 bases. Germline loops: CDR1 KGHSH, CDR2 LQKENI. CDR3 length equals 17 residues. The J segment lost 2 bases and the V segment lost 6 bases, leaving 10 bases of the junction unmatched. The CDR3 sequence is CASSPTASGRTTDTQYF. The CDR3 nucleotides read TGTGCCAGCTCCCCAACGGCTAGCGGGAGGACCACAGATACGCAGTATTTT.

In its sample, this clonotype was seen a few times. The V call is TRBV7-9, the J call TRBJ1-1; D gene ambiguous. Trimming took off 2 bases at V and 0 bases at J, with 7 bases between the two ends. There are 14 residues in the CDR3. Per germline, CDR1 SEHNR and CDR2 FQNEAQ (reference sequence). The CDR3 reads CASSLMRLNTEAFF. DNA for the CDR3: TGTGCCAGCAGCTTAATGAGGCTGAACACTGAAGCTTTCTTT.

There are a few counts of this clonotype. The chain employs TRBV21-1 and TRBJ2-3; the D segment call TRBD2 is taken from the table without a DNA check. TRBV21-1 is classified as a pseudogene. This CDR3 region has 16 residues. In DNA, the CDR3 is TGTGCCAGCAGCAGTCTAGCGGGGGGCTTCCCAGATACGCAGTATTTT. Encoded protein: CASSSLAGGFPDTQYF.

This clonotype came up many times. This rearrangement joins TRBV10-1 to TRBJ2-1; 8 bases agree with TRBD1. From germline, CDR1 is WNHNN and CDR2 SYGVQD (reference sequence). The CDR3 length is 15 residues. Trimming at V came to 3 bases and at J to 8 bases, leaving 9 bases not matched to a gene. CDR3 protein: CASSESDREVDEQFF. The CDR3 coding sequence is TGCGCCAGCAGTGAATCGGACAGGGAGGTGGATGAGCAGTTCTTC.

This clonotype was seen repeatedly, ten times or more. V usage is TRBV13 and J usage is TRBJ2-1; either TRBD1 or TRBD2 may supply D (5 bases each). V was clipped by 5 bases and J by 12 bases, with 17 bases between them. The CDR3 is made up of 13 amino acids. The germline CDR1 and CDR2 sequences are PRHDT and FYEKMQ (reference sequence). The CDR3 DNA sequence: TGTGCCAGCAGCCTGAGGGGCCTCCCGGGGCAGTTCTTC. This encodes CASSLRGLPGQFF. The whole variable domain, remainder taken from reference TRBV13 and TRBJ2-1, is AAGVIQSPRHLIKEKRETATLKCYPIPRHDTVYWYQQGPGQDPQFLISFYEKMQSDKGSIPDRFSAQQFSDYHSELNMSSLELGDSALYFCASSLRGLPGQFFGPGTRLTVL.

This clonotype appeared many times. The CDR3 region has the DNA TGTGCCAGCAGTCACCGGGACAGGGGCACTGAAGCTTTCTTT. Translated, it gives CASSHRDRGTEAFF. The chain combines TRBV12-3 or TRBV12-4 with TRBJ1-1; TRBD1 aligns across 10 bases. The CDR3 has 14 residues. V shed 5 bases and J 4 bases; nucleotides not matched to a gene: 4.

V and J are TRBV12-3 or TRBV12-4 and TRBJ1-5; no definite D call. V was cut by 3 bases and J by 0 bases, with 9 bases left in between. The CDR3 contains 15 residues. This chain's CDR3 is CASSLSQDSNQPQHF. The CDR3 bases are TGTGCCAGCAGTTTGAGTCAGGATAGCAATCAGCCCCAGCATTTT.

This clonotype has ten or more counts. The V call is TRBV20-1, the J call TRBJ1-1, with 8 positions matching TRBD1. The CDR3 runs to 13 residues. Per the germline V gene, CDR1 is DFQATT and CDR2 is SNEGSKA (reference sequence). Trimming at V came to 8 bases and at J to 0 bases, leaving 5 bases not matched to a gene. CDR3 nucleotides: TGCAGTACAGGGGGGTTAGTGAACACTGAAGCTTTCTTT. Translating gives CSTGGLVNTEAFF.